This note documents a single T cell receptor beta chain sequence. Its cognate antigen is unknown. A read error likely explains this, since a far larger clone differs by one base. V lost 8 bases to trimming and J lost 5 bases; unmatched junction nucleotides: 11. The V gene's germline CDR1 is MNHEY and CDR2 SVGEGT. The CDR3 is 15 amino acids. This sample stems from a study of regulatory T cells in long-lasting Graves disease. Looking at the study overall: Antithyroid drug use was under 3 months in newly diagnosed Graves' patients.

Study conclusions and caveats: Persistent cases favored TRBV28, TRBJ1-2 and TRBJ2-5.

Building of the TCR beta libraries involved iRepertoire HTBI primers and Arm-PCR of CDR3 regions. As handled by the study authors: Identification across samples found approximately 60 TRBV and roughly 14 TRBJ segments. In TCRdb, the multiplex PCR reads were re-called with MiXCR into one record per CDR3 protein. The V and J calls come from TCRdb's annotation, not from the publication. The profile shows 510,000 or so distinct CDR3 sequences, about 12% of them singletons. Documented time point: newly diagnosed GD, antithyroid drugs for less than 3 months. Researchers made the TCR library from RNA that was extracted from PBMCs. The sample also formed part of further work on T cells in Graves' hyperthyroidism and ophthalmopathy.

The chain uses TRBV6-2 or TRBV6-3 and TRBJ2-1; 8 nucleotides align to TRBD1. The clonotype originates from a woman aged 25 to 39 with Graves disease. This specimen consisted of peripheral blood mononuclear cells (PBMCs), obtained at new diagnosis, from a patient treated with antithyroid drugs. DNA of the CDR3: TGTGCCAGCTCCATCGGACAGGGTACCCACAATGAGCAGTTCTTC. Its protein product is CASSIGQGTHNEQFF.